This TCR beta chain was recorded in a study of beta chain features in type 1 diabetes. Whole-study results and caveats: Researchers cautioned that cDNA sequencing could over-represent cells with high TCR expression. For Type 1 diabetes patients, all four CD4+ subsets carried TCRB CDR3s that were moderately but significantly shorter.

Trimming shortened V by 5 bases and J by 7 bases, and 15 bases separated the two germline ends. Germline V gene sequence: CDR1 MNHEY, CDR2 SVGAGI. This CDR3 is built from 14 residues. This clone appeared a few times. The antigen is not known. The authors reverse transcribed all of the isolated RNA, so sequencing captured expressed TCRB transcripts. TCRdb's table, derived via immunoSEQ multiplex PCR, lists solely in-frame clones and lacks some. Of 640,000 or so clones in the sample, around 15% were seen once. This TCR came from a man younger than 30 with type 1 diabetes. Sequencing used naive CD4+ T cells from blood. V gene TRBV6-5 combines with J gene TRBJ2-1; D might be TRBD2 (5 bases). CDR3 coding DNA: TGTGCCAGCAGTCCCTACGGAGGAAGTAATGAGCAGTTCTTC. It translates to CASSPYGGSNEQFF.